A selection of T cell receptor beta chains follows, all from one sample in a study of cytomegalovirus exposure and HLA in healthy donors. Here immunoSEQ multiplex PCR was the method, and the copy in TCRdb shows in-frame clones only, minus some. Here the sample table reports about 200,000 clones. The material sequenced was PBMCs. Every receptor here comes from a girl aged 2 to 10 in good health and CMV-seropositive. The CDR3 runs from the conserved cysteine through the conserved F or W. The D gene is left open where the match is weak.

V	J	D	DNA	CDR3
TRBV5-1	TRBJ1-2	TRBD1	TGCGCCAGCAGTAGCTCCGGGACAGGTTCCTATGGCTACACCTTC	CASSSSGTGSYGYTF
TRBV27	TRBJ2-1	NA	TGTGCCAGCAGTTTAGGTGGGAGGGGGGGAAATGAGCAGTTCTTC	CASSLGGRGGNEQFF
TRBV5-6	TRBJ1-6	NA	TGTGCCAGCAGCTTGGCTAGCTCCTATAATTCACCCCTCCACTTT	CASSLASSYNSPLHF
TRBV7-3	TRBJ2-1	TRBD2	TGTGCCAGCAGCCCTACTAGCGCCTTAAACTCCTACAATGAGCAGTTCTTC	CASSPTSALNSYNEQFF
TRBV28	TRBJ2-1	NA	TGTGCCAGCAGTTCCCCCCCGAGTTACGAGCAGTTCTTC	CASSSPPSYEQFF
TRBV9	TRBJ2-7	NA	TGTGCCAGCAGCGGGACTTCTTACGAGCAGTACTTC	CASSGTSYEQYF
TRBV27	TRBJ1-1	NA	TGTGCCAGCACCTCGGGGGGCTCGAACACTGAAGCTTTCTTT	CASTSGGSNTEAFF
TRBV9	TRBJ2-1	TRBD1	TGTGCCAGCAGCGTTAATCGAGACAGGGTTGACTACAATGAGCAGTTCTTC	CASSVNRDRVDYNEQFF
TRBV10-2	TRBJ2-7	TRBD1	TGCGCCAGCAGCCCGGGACAGGGTCCATACGAGCAGTACTTC	CASSPGQGPYEQYF
TRBV10-3	TRBJ2-7	NA	TGTGCCATCAGGAATAGCTACGAGCAGTACTTC	CAIRNSYEQYF
TRBV29-1	TRBJ1-2	NA	TGCAGCGTTGAACAACAGGGCGGTGGCTACACCTTC	CSVEQQGGGYTF
TRBV4-1	TRBJ2-1	NA	TGCGCCAGCAGCGAAGGCTTGGGGACTTTCCTTAATGAGCAGTTCTTC	CASSEGLGTFLNEQFF
TRBV5-1	TRBJ2-1	TRBD2	TGCGCCAGCAGAGGACTAGCTGCTGAGCAGTTCTTC	CASRGLAAEQFF
TRBV5-1	TRBJ2-5	TRBD1	TGCGCCAGCAGCTCCCAACACCCAGGGGGAGAGACCCAGTACTTC	CASSSQHPGGETQYF
TRBV5-1	TRBJ2-2	TRBD2	TGCGCCAGCAGCTTGAGTCCTGGGCTAGCGGGAGTCACCGGGGAGCTGTTTTTT	CASSLSPGLAGVTGELFF
TRBV7-9	TRBJ2-5	TRBD2	TGTGCCAGCAGCCTAGCGGGAGGCGGTTGGGAGACCCAGTACTTC	CASSLAGGGWETQYF
TRBV6-5	TRBJ2-1	TRBD2	TGTGCCAGCAGTCCGGGACTAGCGGACTACAATGAGCAGTTCTTC	CASSPGLADYNEQFF
TRBV19	TRBJ2-2	NA	TGTGCCAGTAGTACCGACTTTTTCGGGGAGCTGTTTTTT	CASSTDFFGELFF
TRBV29-1	TRBJ1-1	TRBD1	TGCAGCGCTAGGACAGGGCCGGAGGCTGAAGCTTTCTTT	CSARTGPEAEAFF
TRBV5-1	TRBJ1-1	NA	TGCGCCAGCCCTGAGGGAGTCGGTAGTGCTTTCTTT	CASPEGVGSAFF
TRBV19	TRBJ2-1	TRBD2	TGTGCCAGTAGTCCTTATCCCCCGCTAGCGGGATCGTACAATGAGCAGTTCTTC	CASSPYPPLAGSYNEQFF
TRBV5-4	TRBJ2-7	TRBD1	TGTGCCAGCAGCTGGGGACAGGCAACCTACGAGCAGTACTTC	CASSWGQATYEQYF
TRBV28	TRBJ1-2	TRBD1	TGTGCCAGCAGAAACCCGACAGGGATCTATGGCTACACCTTC	CASRNPTGIYGYTF
TRBV7-8	TRBJ2-6	NA	TGTGCCAGCAGCGGCGACAGCCCCATCTCTGGGGCCAACGTCCTGACTTTC	CASSGDSPISGANVLTF